This TCR beta chain originates from a study of Graves' ophthalmopathy and Graves' hyperthyroidism. About the research overall: Researchers obtained peripheral blood at initial diagnosis, before any treatment had begun. Findings of the study overall: In separating ophthalmopathy from stable hyperthyroidism, a 13-signature model achieved 87.88% sensitivity and around 80% specificity. With 70.59% sensitivity and approximately 73% specificity, the model predicted ophthalmopathy progression.

Ophthalmopathic donors had moderate-to-severe activity, CAS ≥3 and NOSPECS ≥4, with disease that had lasted under 3 months. Amplification from RNA transcripts yielded the TCR beta CDR3 regions. Amplification began with first-round RT-PCR using HTBI primers, then second-round multiplex PCR was performed. TCRdb reanalysed the multiplex PCR reads using MiXCR and keeps one entry per CDR3 protein. The data show 500,000 to 800,000 distinct CDR3 sequences, just over 40% seen once. On this clonotype: Its target is unknown.

This CDR3 region has 15 residues. Germline V gene sequence: CDR1 ENHRY, CDR2 SYGVKD. Trimming shortened V by 5 bases and J by 0 bases, and 13 bases separated the two germline ends. This clonotype was obtained from an adult man with Graves' ophthalmopathy. The sequenced material came from peripheral blood. The rearrangement joins TRBV10-3 to TRBJ2-5; possible D gene TRBD1, 6 bases. CDR3 coding DNA: TGTGCCATCAGTTACTCAACAGGGTACCAAGAGACCCAGTACTTC. Its translation is CAISYSTGYQETQYF.